This T cell receptor (beta chain) came from a study of T cells in Graves' hyperthyroidism and ophthalmopathy. This clonotype was seen many times. The TCR beta CDR3 regions underwent amplification using RNA transcripts as the source. Carried out on the TCR CDR3, a first-round RT-PCR used the HTBI primer set. One entry per CDR3 protein results from TCRdb running MiXCR on the multiplex PCR reads. The sample has some 270,000 distinct CDR3 sequences; roughly 22% are singletons. This receptor was taken from a woman aged 40 to 55 with Graves' ophthalmopathy. The sequencing sample was made of blood.

CDR3 amino acids: CASSVENRAANTEAFF. CDR3 nucleotides: TGTGCCAGCAGCGTAGAAAACAGGGCGGCGAACACTGAAGCTTTCTTT. The chain uses TRBV9 and TRBJ1-1; a possible D gene is TRBD1 (6 bases). Trimming cost V 0 bases and J 1 base, with 13 bases left between them. CDR1 and CDR2 (germline): SGDLS, YYNGEE. The CDR3 covers 16 residues.